This record concerns one T cell receptor (beta chain) sequence. These data come from a study of blood T cell repertoires in COVID-19. On the study more broadly: The United States, Italy and Spain provided the acute and convalescent COVID-19 samples. PBMCs, B-cell-depleted T cells, or T cells were the source of the cDNA or gDNA that made up the material.

Recruited during active infection, patients (from Seattle) were subsequently followed longitudinally. Per germline, CDR1 LNHNV and CDR2 YYDKDF (reference sequence). This CDR3 comprises 14 residues. V lost 1 base, J lost 7 bases, and 13 bases lay in between. Sequencing used immunoSEQ multiplex PCR; TCRdb keeps in-frame clones, though not all of them. The sample gives hundreds of thousands of clones, 90% to 95% of which show up once; about 0.8% is in the top ten. The chain has TRBV15 and TRBJ1-2; no reliable D call. This receptor was obtained from a man aged 55 to 70 with COVID-19, enrolled during active disease. The source material was peripheral blood. The CDR3 DNA reads as TGTGCCACCAGCAGAGGCACGGAGAAAGGTGGCTACACCTTC. This gives the protein CATSRGTEKGGYTF.